The 3 T cell receptor beta chains below come from one sample, sequenced in a study of CD8 T cells in ankylosing spondylitis (dated by TCRdb to 2016 to 2017). Library preparation employed 5' RACE. The sequencer was an Illumina HiSeq 2500. Clones were called with MiXCR by TCRdb after fastp trimmed the public reads at Q25, and only in-frame beta chains were retained. Every entry covers one CDR3 protein and lists the most common genes and DNA from its rows. The sample yields 250,000 to 350,000 distinct CDR3 sequences; roughly 20% were counted once. The leading ten clones occupy about 4% of the sample. The sample taken for sequencing was blood, either unsorted or a sorted T cell fraction (not recorded which). The receptors here all came from a female donor with ankylosing spondylitis or in good health (not recorded which).

The rearrangement links TRBV5-1 to TRBJ2-7, with D tentatively TRBD1 or TRBD2 (5 bases each). With 0 bases removed from V and 6 bases from J, the gap between germline ends came to 10 bases. This CDR3 is built from 13 residues. In germline, CDR1 is SGHRS, CDR2 YFSETQ. In DNA, the CDR3 is TGCGCCAGCAGCTTGGTGGGGGAAGGCGAGCAGTACTTC. The encoded protein is CASSLVGEGEQYF.

The chain joins TRBV7-2 to TRBJ1-5; 9 bases are shared with TRBD1. Germline V CDR1 and CDR2: SGHTA, FQGNSA. This CDR3 region has 16 residues. Unmatched junction bases numbered 6, after V lost 5 bases and J lost 1 base. CDR3 sequence (DNA): TGTGCCAGCAGCCCACAGGGGGCCCGGAGCAATCAGCCCCAGCATTTT. Its translation is CASSPQGARSNQPQHF.

This rearrangement joins TRBV10-3 to TRBJ1-1; D is unclear. This CDR3 contains 14 residues. Germline-derived CDR1 and CDR2 are ENHRY and SYGVKD. V dropped 4 bases and J dropped 1 base, with 10 bases sitting between them. The CDR3 loop reads CAISALQSNTEAFF. Written as DNA, the CDR3 is TGTGCCATCAGTGCTCTCCAGTCGAACACTGAAGCTTTCTTT.